The 2 T cell receptor beta chains below were found in one sample sequenced in a study of blood T cells in healthy people across ages. A sample-barcoded 5' primer and a J-beta primer mix were used in a second PCR of roughly 7 to 11 cycles. TCRdb re-analysed the 5' RACE reads in MiXCR, keeping a single row per CDR3 protein. Altogether about 1.7 million distinct CDR3 sequences are present, 25% to 30% being singletons, with the ten largest covering 7.7%. Sequences were obtained from blood. These receptors were obtained from a woman aged 25-40 years in good health.

This clonotype has just a few counts. V and J are TRBV29-1 and TRBJ2-1; D may be TRBD1 or TRBD2 (5 bases each). Between the trimmed V and J ends, which lost 4 bases and 5 bases, there was a span of 18 bases. From germline, CDR1 is SQVTM and CDR2 ANQGSEA. The CDR3 covers 15 residues. CDR3 in amino acids: CSVAGRTGGDNEQFF. DNA of the CDR3: TGCAGCGTTGCGGGACGGACGGGTGGTGACAATGAGCAGTTCTTC.

This clonotype was seen a handful of times. The rearrangement joins TRBV5-1 to TRBJ2-7; 9 bases fit TRBD1. With 4 bases clipped from V and 3 bases from J, the junction kept 8 bases outside the gene matches. CDR1 is SGHRS, CDR2 YFSETQ, per germline. The CDR3 runs to 15 residues. As DNA, the CDR3 is TGCGCCAGCAGCAAGGGACAGGGCGTCTACTACGAGCAGTACTTC. Translating it yields CASSKGQGVYYEQYF.